Following are 23 T cell receptor beta chains from one sample sequenced in a study of cytotoxic CD8 clonotypes in ibrutinib-treated CLL. Data came from immunoSEQ multiplex PCR; TCRdb stores just in-frame clones and leaves some out. The table includes around 50,000 clones, 55% to 70% detected once. The material sequenced was PBMCs, taken after 24 months of ibrutinib treatment. Every receptor here comes from a human donor with chronic lymphocytic leukemia.

The chain's CDR3 is CSVVPGFREAFF. The CDR3 DNA follows: TGCAGCGTTGTCCCAGGGTTTAGAGAAGCTTTCTTT. The chain employs TRBV29-1 and TRBJ1-1; D may be TRBD1 (5 bases). CDR1 and CDR2 from the germline V gene are SQVTM and ANQGSEA. The CDR3 covers 12 residues. V lost 4 bases and J lost 8, with 14 bases in between.

The chain carries TRBV21-1 and TRBJ2-1; TRBD1, as called in the table, went unchecked against the DNA. TRBV21-1 is a pseudogene segment. This CDR3 is built from 14 residues. CDR3 sequence: CASSKPPGHSEQFF. The CDR3 nucleotides read TGTGCCAGCAGCAAACCGCCGGGACACAGTGAGCAGTTCTTC.

The J gene is TRBJ1-1, the V gene TRBV28, with no clear D. The germline gives CDR1 MDHEN, CDR2 SYDVKM. CDR3 length: 13 amino acids. V shed 7 bases and J shed 8 bases, with 17 bases lying between them. The CDR3 DNA follows: TGTGCCAGCACCGGACTCAACCTGGCGGAAGCTTTCTTT. Translated, it gives CASTGLNLAEAFF. Combining the CDR3 with reference TRBV28 and TRBJ1-1 gives the whole variable domain DVKVTQSSRYLVKRTGEKVFLECVQDMDHENMFWYRQDPGLGLRLIYFSYDVKMKEKGDIPEGYSVSREKKERFSLILESASTNQTSMYLCASTGLNLAEAFFGQGTRLTVV.

This rearrangement joins TRBV28 to TRBJ1-5, with a possible D match to TRBD1 (6 bases). Trimming stripped 6 bases from V and 2 bases from J, with 20 bases between. This CDR3 comprises 17 residues. In germline, CDR1 is MDHEN, CDR2 SYDVKM. The CDR3 region is CASSQHPRGVGNQPQHF. The DNA for the CDR3 is TGTGCCAGCAGCCAACACCCGAGGGGGGTGGGCAATCAGCCCCAGCATTTT. Full variable domain (remainder filled in from reference TRBV28 and TRBJ1-5): DVKVTQSSRYLVKRTGEKVFLECVQDMDHENMFWYRQDPGLGLRLIYFSYDVKMKEKGDIPEGYSVSREKKERFSLILESASTNQTSMYLCASSQHPRGVGNQPQHFGDGTRLSIL.

The sample holds a few counts of this clone. This rearrangement joins TRBV6-5 to TRBJ1-2; D may be TRBD1 (5 bases). From germline, CDR1 is MNHEY and CDR2 SVGAGI. This CDR3 region has 13 residues. Trimming shortened V by 10 bases and J by 2 bases, and 14 bases separated the two germline ends. This CDR3 reads CATSGGNNYGYTF. The CDR3 nucleotides are TGTGCCACCAGCGGGGGGAACAACTATGGCTACACCTTC.

With regard to this clone: At one end, the junction sequence differs from germline, possibly due to a read error. CDR3 sequence: CASNLKGVHEQYF. CDR3 coding DNA: TGTGCCAGCAACTTAAAAGGGGTCCACGAGCAGTACTTC. The chain recombines TRBV7-9 with TRBJ2-7; possibly TRBD1 for D (5 bases). Germline CDR1 SEHNR, CDR2 FQNEAQ (reference sequence). This CDR3 contains 13 residues.

The chain joins TRBV30 to TRBJ1-1, with unresolved D. Germline V gene lookup returns CDR1 GTSNPN and CDR2 SVGIG (reference sequence). This CDR3 spans 13 amino acids. Trimming pared 1 base from V and 0 bases from J, leaving 6 bases between. CDR3 in DNA: TGTGCCTGGAGTGGGGTAATGAACACTGAAGCTTTCTTT. It translates to CAWSGVMNTEAFF.

This rearrangement joins TRBV7-8 to TRBJ2-5, with a weak D call TRBD2 (6 bases). The germline gives CDR1 SGHVS, CDR2 FQNEAQ. The CDR3 spans 12 residues. V lost 9 bases and J lost 7, with 15 bases in between. This CDR3 reads CARTDPEGTQYF. The CDR3 DNA reads TGTGCCAGGACTGACCCGGAGGGGACCCAGTACTTC.

The chain joins TRBV27 to TRBJ1-5; 7 nucleotides agree with TRBD1. Germline CDR1 and CDR2: MNHEY and SMNVEV (reference sequence). V dropped 5 bases and J dropped 6; count of bases not matched to a gene: 10. This CDR3 contains 15 residues. CDR3 coding DNA: TGTGCCAGCAGTCCGGTCATAGGGGGCGGTCAGCCCCAGCATTTT. Translated: CASSPVIGGGQPQHF.

V and J are TRBV9 and TRBJ1-1; 7 nucleotides align to TRBD1. In germline, CDR1 is SGDLS, CDR2 YYNGEE. The CDR3 is 14 residues long. The V gene end was trimmed by 3 bases and the J gene end by 1 base; junction bases not matched to a gene: 3. As DNA, the CDR3 is TGTGCCAGCAGCGCCCGACAGGGGAACACTGAAGCTTTCTTT. Encoded protein: CASSARQGNTEAFF.

This chain joins TRBV5-6 and TRBJ2-1; 11 nucleotides agree with TRBD1. With V trimmed by 2 bases and J by 8 bases, 3 bases remained unmatched. This CDR3 comprises 14 residues. Germline CDR1 is SGHDT and CDR2 is YYEEEE. CDR3 loop: CASSFGQGADEQFF. CDR3 DNA: TGTGCCAGCAGCTTCGGACAGGGGGCCGATGAGCAGTTCTTC.

This chain joins TRBV6-1 and TRBJ1-5; TRBD1 matches 7 bases. Germline V gene lookup returns CDR1 MNHNS and CDR2 SASEGT. After removal of 3 bases from V and 6 bases from J, the junction contained 5 bases not matched to a gene. This CDR3 comprises 14 residues. The CDR3 loop reads CASSEKGAGQPQHF. The CDR3 nucleotides are TGTGCCAGCAGTGAGAAGGGGGCTGGTCAGCCCCAGCATTTT.

The genes are TRBV27 and TRBJ2-1; 9 bases map to TRBD2. The CDR3 has 13 residues. In germline, CDR1 is MNHEY, CDR2 SMNVEV (reference sequence). After removal of 3 bases from V and 14 bases from J, the junction contained 8 bases not matched to a gene. The CDR3 nucleotides read TGTGCCAGCAGTTTGCGGGGGGGCGAGTATGAGTTCTTC. It translates to CASSLRGGEYEFF.

The chain carries TRBV4-2 and TRBJ2-3; possibly TRBD1 for D (6 bases). V was shortened by 2 bases and J by 4 bases, with 19 bases between the two germline ends. The CDR3 loop spans 17 amino acids. Germline V CDR1 and CDR2: LGHNA, YNFKEQ. The CDR3 DNA follows: TGTGCCAGCAGCCAATCTTTGGGGGCGGGCGCATCAGATACGCAGTATTTT. Protein product: CASSQSLGAGASDTQYF.

The rearrangement joins TRBV29-1 to TRBJ2-3; maybe TRBD1 (5 bases). The CDR3 consists of 15 residues. The V end lost 0 bases, the J end lost 0 bases, and 10 bases lay between the germline ends. Germline V gene lookup returns CDR1 SQVTM and CDR2 ANQGSEA. The CDR3, as DNA: TGCAGCGTTGAAGATAGACAGACTAGCACAGATACGCAGTATTTT. It encodes CSVEDRQTSTDTQYF.

The chain links TRBV5-6 to TRBJ2-5; 7 nucleotides agree with TRBD2. This CDR3 comprises 13 residues. The ends lost 4 bases at V and 5 bases at J; junction bases unmatched: 5. CDR1 SGHDT and CDR2 YYEEEE come from the germline V gene. CDR3 DNA: TGTGCCAGCAGCCCGGCGGGAGTGGAGACCCAGTACTTC. Amino acids: CASSPAGVETQYF.

The CDR3 coding sequence is TGTGCCAGCAGTGGGGGACAGCCTGGCCCCCAGCATTTT. Translated: CASSGGQPGPQHF. The chain couples TRBV2 to TRBJ1-5, with 7 positions matching TRBD1. The CDR3 runs 13 residues. V dropped 4 bases and J dropped 10; count of bases not matched to a gene: 7. Germline V gene lookup returns CDR1 SNHLY and CDR2 FYNNEI.

The chain combines TRBV27 with TRBJ2-7; perhaps TRBD2 as D (6 bases). Germline V gene data show CDR1 as MNHEY and CDR2 as SMNVEV (reference sequence). The germline V and J ends were trimmed by 3 bases and 4 bases, with 13 bases remaining between them. This CDR3 spans 14 amino acids. CDR3 coding DNA: TGTGCCAGCAGTTTGGCGGCGGGACCATACGAGCAGTACTTC. This gives the protein CASSLAAGPYEQYF.

This clone rates as medium-sized (0.01 to 0.1%). CDR3 residues: CASSLVLGEVSLYF. The CDR3, as DNA: TGTGCCAGCAGCTTAGTGCTGGGGGAAGTAAGTCTGTACTTC. The chain has TRBV11-2 and TRBJ2-7; D is possibly TRBD1 or TRBD2 (5 bases each). Germline loops: CDR1 SGHAT, CDR2 FQNNGV. The CDR3 contains 14 residues. V shed 1 base and J shed 12 bases, with 19 bases lying between them.

The chain joins TRBV4-1 to TRBJ2-5; D remains unclear. This CDR3 is built from 13 residues. The germline V gene has CDR1 MGHRA and CDR2 YSYEKL. V dropped 0 bases and J dropped 11 bases, with 13 bases sitting between them. CDR3 DNA: TGCGCCAGCAGCCAAGATGTCGTAGGACCGCAGTACTTC. Amino acid sequence: CASSQDVVGPQYF.

The J gene is TRBJ1-1, the V gene TRBV5-4; D is possibly TRBD1 (5 bases). The CDR3 length is 13 residues. The germline V and J ends were trimmed by 4 bases and 5 bases, with 12 bases remaining between them. The germline V gene has CDR1 SGHNT and CDR2 YYREEE (reference sequence). CDR3 in amino acids: CASSGGLTTEAFF. The CDR3 coding sequence is TGTGCCAGCAGCGGGGGACTGACTACTGAAGCTTTCTTT.

The V gene is TRBV25-1, the J gene TRBJ2-7, with D hard to call. With 7 bases removed from V and 1 base from J, the gap between germline ends came to 8 bases. CDR1 and CDR2 from the germline V gene are MGHDK and SYGVNS. The CDR3 loop spans 12 amino acids. In nucleotides, the CDR3 is TGTGCCAGCATTGGGGATTCCTACGAGCAGTACTTC. Its translation: CASIGDSYEQYF.

The CDR3 loop is CSVDGPFLHNEQFF. In nucleotides, the CDR3 is TGCAGCGTTGACGGGCCTTTCCTACACAATGAGCAGTTCTTC. This rearrangement joins TRBV29-1 to TRBJ2-1; D is undetermined. The CDR3 is made up of 14 amino acids. CDR1 and CDR2 from the germline V gene are SQVTM and ANQGSEA. V lost 3 bases, J lost 5 bases, and 14 bases lay in between.